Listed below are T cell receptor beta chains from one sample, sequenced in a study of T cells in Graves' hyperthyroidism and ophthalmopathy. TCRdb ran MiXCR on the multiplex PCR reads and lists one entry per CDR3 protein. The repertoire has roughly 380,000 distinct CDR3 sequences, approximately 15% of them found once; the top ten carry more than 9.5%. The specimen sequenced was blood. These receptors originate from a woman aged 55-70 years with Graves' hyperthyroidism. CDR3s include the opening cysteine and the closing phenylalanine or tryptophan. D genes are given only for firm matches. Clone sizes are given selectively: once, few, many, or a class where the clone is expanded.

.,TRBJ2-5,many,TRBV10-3,CAISDVGYQETQYF,TGTGCCATCAGTGACGTGGGGTACCAAGAGACCCAGTACTTC
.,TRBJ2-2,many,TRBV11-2,CASSLDRGRAGELFF,TGTGCCAGCAGCTTAGATCGGGGAAGGGCCGGGGAGCTGTTTTTT
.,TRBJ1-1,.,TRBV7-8,CASSSQGNGANTEAFF,TGTGCCAGCAGTTCCCAGGGGAACGGGGCGAACACTGAAGCTTTCTTT
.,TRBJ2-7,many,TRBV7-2,CASSLARQTYEQYF,TGTGCCAGCAGCTTAGCGCGGCAGACCTACGAGCAGTACTTC
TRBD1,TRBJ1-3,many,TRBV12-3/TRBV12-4,CASRRGLGNTIYF,TGTGCCAGCAGGAGGGGGCTTGGAAACACCATATATTTT
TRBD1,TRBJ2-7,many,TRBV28,CASSFPQPGQSSYEQYF,TGTGCCAGCAGTTTTCCCCAGCCGGGACAGAGCTCCTACGAGCAGTACTTC
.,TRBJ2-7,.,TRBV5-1,CASSLGGTGDSYEQYF,TGCGCCAGCAGCTTGGGGGGGACCGGGGACTCCTACGAGCAGTACTTC
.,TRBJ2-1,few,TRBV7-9,CASSKLVSAAEYNEQFF,TGTGCCAGCAGCAAATTAGTATCCGCGGCAGAGTACAATGAGCAGTTCTTC
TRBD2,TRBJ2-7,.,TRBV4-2,CASSQKLAGGSHEQYF,TGTGCCAGCAGCCAAAAACTAGCGGGAGGCAGCCACGAGCAGTACTTC
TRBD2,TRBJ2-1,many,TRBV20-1,CSATGTSGSYNEQFF,TGCAGTGCTACGGGGACTAGCGGTTCCTACAATGAGCAGTTCTTC
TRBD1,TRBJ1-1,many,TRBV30,CAWSPTGTGFTEAFF,TGTGCCTGGAGTCCGACCGGGACAGGATTCACTGAAGCTTTCTTT
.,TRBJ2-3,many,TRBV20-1,CSARPRALVTDTQYF,TGCAGTGCTAGACCCAGGGCCCTGGTGACAGATACGCAGTATTTT
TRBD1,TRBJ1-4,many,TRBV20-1,CSARPSTGAEEKLFF,TGCAGTGCTAGACCCTCGACAGGGGCTGAAGAAAAACTGTTTTTT
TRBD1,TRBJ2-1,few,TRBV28,CASRTGGAYNEQFF,TGTGCCAGCCGGACAGGGGGCGCGTACAATGAGCAGTTCTTC
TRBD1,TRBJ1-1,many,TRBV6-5,CASSYRDRGQGEAFF,TGTGCCAGCAGTTACAGGGACAGGGGGCAGGGTGAAGCTTTCTTT
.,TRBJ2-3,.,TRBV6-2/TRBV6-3,CASRYMGGAGTDTQYF,TGTGCCAGCAGATACATGGGGGGCGCTGGCACAGATACGCAGTATTTT
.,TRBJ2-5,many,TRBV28,CASTGQVRTQYF,TGTGCCAGCACGGGTCAGGTTAGGACCCAGTACTTC
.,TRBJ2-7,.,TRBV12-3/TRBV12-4,CASSRQGRLDYEQYF,TGTGCCAGCAGTAGGCAGGGGCGTCTCGACTACGAGCAGTACTTC
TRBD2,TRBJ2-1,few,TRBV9,CASSVARLADNEQFF,TGTGCCAGCAGCGTAGCACGACTAGCGGACAATGAGCAGTTCTTC
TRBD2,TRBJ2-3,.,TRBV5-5,CASSAGVSGTHDTQYF,TGTGCCAGCAGCGCGGGAGTCAGCGGCACCCATGATACGCAGTATTTT
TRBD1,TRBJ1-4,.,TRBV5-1,CASSPNSGTGGEKLFF,TGCGCCAGCAGCCCGAATTCCGGGACAGGGGGGGAAAAACTGTTTTTT
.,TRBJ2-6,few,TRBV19,CASHLRSAGANVLTF,TGTGCCAGCCACCTGAGGAGTGCCGGGGCCAACGTCCTGACTTTC
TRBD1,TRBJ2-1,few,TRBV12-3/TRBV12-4,CASSLDRGAYNEQFF,TGTGCCAGCAGTTTAGACAGGGGGGCCTACAATGAGCAGTTCTTC